Listed here are 15 T cell receptor beta chains from one sample, sequenced in a study of T-cell memory formation after mild COVID-19. TCRdb used MiXCR to reprocess the 5' RACE reads, holding one entry per CDR3 protein. The profile shows more than 150,000 distinct CDR3 sequences, about 21% of them singletons. Sequencing was performed on PBMCs or a T cell subset sorted from them (not recorded which). These receptors all stem from an adult woman who had mild COVID-19 (a few samples of this study predate the infection). Cell type and time point are not known.

The gene calls are TRBV7-9 and TRBJ2-3; D is unclear. The CDR3 contains 14 residues. V lost 1 base and J lost 6, with 11 bases in between. Germline CDR1 SEHNR, CDR2 FQNEAQ (reference sequence). The CDR3: CASSLEGRGDTQYF. The CDR3 DNA follows: TGTGCCAGCAGCTTAGAAGGGCGTGGGGATACGCAGTATTTT.

This clonotype has just a few counts. The gene calls are TRBV5-1 and TRBJ2-7; D is perhaps TRBD1 (6 bases). This CDR3 is 13 amino acids long. From germline, CDR1 is SGHRS and CDR2 YFSETQ. The ends were cut back, 3 bases at V and 3 bases at J, with 10 bases in the middle. CDR3: CASSYTGIYEQYF. The CDR3 region has the DNA TGCGCCAGCAGCTATACAGGGATCTACGAGCAGTACTTC.

V and J are TRBV20-1 and TRBJ2-7; 9 bases are a match to TRBD2. CDR1 DFQATT and CDR2 SNEGSKA come from the germline V gene (reference sequence). The CDR3 has 15 amino acids. V lost 0 bases, J lost 6 bases, and 9 bases stayed unmatched. The CDR3 spells CSARDRGRASPEQYF. The CDR3 nucleotides are TGCAGTGCTAGAGATCGCGGGAGGGCGTCTCCCGAGCAGTACTTC.

In this sample, this clonotype turned up a few times. The gene calls are TRBV6-5 and TRBJ1-1; D not resolved. The CDR3 spans 14 residues. With 3 bases removed from V and 0 bases from J, the gap between germline ends came to 8 bases. Germline-derived CDR1 and CDR2 are MNHEY and SVGAGI. CDR3 coding DNA: TGTGCCAGCAGTTATGAGTGGATGAACACTGAAGCTTTCTTT. Its translation: CASSYEWMNTEAFF.

Only a few counts were recorded for this clonotype. The chain combines TRBV4-2 with TRBJ2-2; 9 bases align to TRBD2. Trimming at V came to 2 bases and at J to 2 bases, leaving 3 bases not matched to a gene. The CDR3 is 16 residues long. The V gene's germline CDR1 is LGHNA and CDR2 YNFKEQ. The CDR3 reads CASSQKLAGNTGELFF. In nucleotides, the CDR3 is TGTGCCAGCAGCCAAAAACTAGCGGGCAACACCGGGGAGCTGTTTTTT.

This chain links TRBV14 with TRBJ1-1; D is ambiguous. Germline V CDR1 and CDR2: SGHDN, FVKESK. Trimming removed 4 bases from V and 5 bases from J, with 11 bases in between. This CDR3 has 13 amino acids. The CDR3 is CASSPGEDTEAFF. The CDR3 nucleotides are TGTGCCAGCAGCCCGGGAGAGGATACTGAAGCTTTCTTT.

The chain joins TRBV9 to TRBJ1-2, with 7 bases aligning to TRBD1. The germline CDR1 and CDR2 sequences are SGDLS and YYNGEE. The CDR3 totals 15 residues. Trimming removed 2 bases from V and 4 bases from J; junction bases left unmatched: 8. The CDR3 loop is CASSVDRQGSYGYTF. The DNA of the CDR3 is TGTGCCAGCAGCGTCGACCGACAGGGCAGCTATGGCTACACCTTC.

The chain joins TRBV27 to TRBJ2-7, with 9 bases lining up with TRBD1. The CDR3 consists of 16 residues. Germline-derived CDR1 and CDR2 are MNHEY and SMNVEV (reference sequence). With 2 bases clipped from V and 2 bases from J, the junction kept 7 bases outside the gene matches. The CDR3 sequence is CASSLRRDRAPYEQYF. The CDR3 DNA sequence: TGTGCCAGCAGTTTACGGAGGGACAGGGCCCCCTACGAGCAGTACTTC.

The CDR3 DNA reads as TGTGCCAGCTCAGAGCCCGGAGAGACGGCTAATTCACCCCTCCACTTT. It specifies CASSEPGETANSPLHF. The chain links TRBV18 to TRBJ1-6; D is uncertain. The germline CDR1 and CDR2 sequences are KGHSH and LQKENI. The V and J ends lost 5 bases and 6 bases respectively, with 17 bases between them. CDR3 length: 16 amino acids. The variable domain in full, with the rest retrieved from reference TRBV18 and TRBJ1-6, is NAGVMQNPRHLVRRRGQEARLRCSPMKGHSHVYWYRQLPEEGLKFMVYLQKENIIDESGMPKERFSAEFPKEGPSILRIQQVVRGDSAAYFCASSEPGETANSPLHFGNGTRLTVT.

In its sample, this clonotype was seen a few times. The chain links TRBV6-6 to TRBJ1-1, with TRBD1 matching over 7 bases. The CDR3 covers 17 residues. V trimming: 5 bases; J trimming: 3 bases; junction bases outside the gene matches: 15. Germline assignment: CDR1 MNHNY and CDR2 SVGAGI (reference sequence). CDR3 sequence: CASSADPADRVDTEAFF. The DNA for the CDR3 is TGTGCCAGCAGTGCGGACCCCGCAGACAGGGTTGACACTGAAGCTTTCTTT.

This clonotype was counted only a few times. Here the CDR3 reads CASSPAGGLTGYEQYF. DNA for the CDR3: TGCGCCAGCAGCCCGGCAGGGGGCCTAACCGGCTACGAGCAGTACTTC. The V call is TRBV4-1, the J call TRBJ2-7; 8 bases fit TRBD1. The germline V gene encodes CDR1 MGHRA and CDR2 YSYEKL. J gave up 3 bases and V 4 bases, and 11 bases lay outside the gene matches. The CDR3 contains 16 residues.

This clonotype was counted between two and nine times. The chain employs TRBV5-1 and TRBJ1-1; D gene ambiguous. V dropped 4 bases and J dropped 0 bases, with 13 bases sitting between them. This CDR3 is built from 15 residues. The germline CDR1 and CDR2 sequences are SGHRS and YFSETQ. The CDR3 DNA reads TGCGCCAGCAGCCTAGAACAGCTCATGAACACTGAAGCTTTCTTT. Translation: CASSLEQLMNTEAFF.

Only a few counts were recorded for this clonotype. The chain joins TRBV5-1 to TRBJ2-1; tentative D call: TRBD2 (5 bases). The CDR3 consists of 12 residues. V was clipped by 7 bases and J by 4 bases, with 9 bases between them. Germline V lookup: CDR1 SGHRS, CDR2 YFSETQ. This CDR3 is CASRSGYNEQFF. The CDR3 DNA sequence: TGCGCCAGCCGATCGGGGTACAATGAGCAGTTCTTC.

This rearrangement joins TRBV7-9 to TRBJ2-5; D remains ambiguous. CDR1 is SEHNR and CDR2 is FQNEAQ in the germline V gene (reference sequence). This CDR3 contains 14 residues. Trimming took off 5 bases at V and 8 bases at J, with 18 bases between the two ends. The CDR3 bases are TGTGCCAGCAGCCAGACACAGCCTTGGGAAACCCAGTACTTC. This translates into CASSQTQPWETQYF.

The V gene is TRBV20-1, the J gene TRBJ2-1, with 9 bases matching TRBD2. CDR1 DFQATT and CDR2 SNEGSKA come from the germline V gene (reference sequence). CDR3 size: 17 residues. Trimming cost V 0 bases and J 2 bases; bases outside gene matches: 8. CDR3 coding DNA: TGCAGTGCTAGAGATAGGGAGCGGGAGGACCCCTACAATGAGCAGTTCTTC. Translated: CSARDREREDPYNEQFF.